The TCR beta chain under discussion was sequenced for a study of T-cell reconstitution after alpha-beta-depleted transplantation in children. There are a few counts of this clonotype. What it binds is not known. Findings of the study overall: By one year post-transplant, T-cell counts and diversity largely arose from T cells that were newly produced.

V was clipped by 3 bases and J by 2 bases, with 20 bases between them. The CDR3 has 17 residues. Germline V lookup: CDR1 MNHEY, CDR2 SMNVEV (reference sequence). Construction of the TCRbeta library involved unique molecular identifiers. TCRdb reanalysed the PCR reads using MiXCR and keeps one entry per CDR3 protein. The table lists about a million distinct CDR3 sequences, roughly 29% of them singletons, with 28% in the top ten. Material: PBMCs, mostly from graft donor cells, obtained 360 days after TCRalphabeta/CD19-depleted stem cell transplant. V usage is TRBV27 and J usage is TRBJ2-7; perhaps TRBD2 as D (6 bases). This TCR derives from a boy younger than two who had a stem cell transplant for SCID, so the T cells may come from the graft donor. The chain's CDR3 is CASSFLSQGGRAYEQYF. The CDR3, as DNA: TGTGCCAGCAGTTTCCTGAGTCAGGGAGGTAGGGCCTACGAGCAGTACTTC.